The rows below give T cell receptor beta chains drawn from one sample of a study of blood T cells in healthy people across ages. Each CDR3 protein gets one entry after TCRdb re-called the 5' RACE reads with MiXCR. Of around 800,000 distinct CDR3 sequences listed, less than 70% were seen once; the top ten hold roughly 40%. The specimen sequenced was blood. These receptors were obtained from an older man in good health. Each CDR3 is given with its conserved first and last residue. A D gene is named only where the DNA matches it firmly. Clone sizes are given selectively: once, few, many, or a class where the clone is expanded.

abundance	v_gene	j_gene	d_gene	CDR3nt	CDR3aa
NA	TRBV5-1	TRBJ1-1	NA	TGCGCCAGCAGCTTGGGAGGGGACGGCACTGAAGCTTTCTTT	CASSLGGDGTEAFF
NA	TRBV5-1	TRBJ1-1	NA	TGCGCCAGCAGCCAAGGACAGACAATAATGAACACTGAAGCTTTCTTT	CASSQGQTIMNTEAFF
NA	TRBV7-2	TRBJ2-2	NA	TGTGCCAGCAGGGTCACCGGGGAGCTGTTTTTT	CASRVTGELFF
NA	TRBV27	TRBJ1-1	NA	TGTGCCAGCAGTTTTGATTGGGGACGGGCCACTGAAGCTTTCTTT	CASSFDWGRATEAFF
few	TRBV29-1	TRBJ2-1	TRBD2	TGCAGCGTTGAGGGGACTAGCGGGAGTATCTATGAGCAGTTCTTC	CSVEGTSGSIYEQFF
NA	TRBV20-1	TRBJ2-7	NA	TGCAGTGCTAGTGTCCTAGCCTACGAGCAGTACTTC	CSASVLAYEQYF
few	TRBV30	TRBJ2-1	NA	TGTGCCTGGAGTCCCCCCCGAGTTGGGAGCGAGCAGTTCTTC	CAWSPPRVGSEQFF
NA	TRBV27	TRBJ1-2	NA	TGTGCCAGCAGTTTAACCCGGGGCTATGGCTACACCTTC	CASSLTRGYGYTF
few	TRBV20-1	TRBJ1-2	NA	TGCAGTGCTAGAGATGGCAGGGCGAATCCTAACTATGGCTACACCTTC	CSARDGRANPNYGYTF
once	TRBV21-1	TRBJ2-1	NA	TGTGCCAGCAGCAAAGGTTCCCAGCGGGAGAGGGCTGAGCAGTTCTTC	CASSKGSQRERAEQFF